These 23 T cell receptor beta chains originate from one sample sequenced in a study of cytomegalovirus exposure and HLA in healthy donors. Amplification used 60 Vbeta primers and 13 Jbeta primers. Here immunoSEQ multiplex PCR was the method, and the copy in TCRdb shows in-frame clones only, minus some. Here the sample spans some 190,000 clones, about four fifths being singletons. The sample comprised PBMCs. The receptors were sampled from a man younger than 30 in good health and CMV-seronegative.

The V gene is TRBV29-1, the J gene TRBJ2-7, with 11 bases aligning to TRBD1. J lost 6 bases, V lost 7 bases, and 8 bases had no gene match. In germline, CDR1 is SQVTM, CDR2 ANQGSEA. This CDR3 is 13 amino acids long. CDR3 in amino acids: CSGGQGQGGEQYF. Here the CDR3 DNA reads TGCAGCGGGGGACAGGGACAGGGGGGCGAGCAGTACTTC.

This chain links TRBV7-6 with TRBJ2-5; tentative D call: TRBD1 (6 bases). The CDR3 extends over 14 amino acids. The germline V and J ends were trimmed by 2 bases and 7 bases, with 14 bases remaining between them. Germline CDR1 SGHVS, CDR2 FNYEAQ. Here the CDR3 reads CASSLNPQGPTQYF. The CDR3 coding sequence is TGTGCCAGCAGCTTAAACCCACAGGGCCCGACCCAGTACTTC. Drawing the rest from reference TRBV7-6 and TRBJ2-5, the complete variable domain is GAGVSQSPRYKVTKRGQDVALRCDPISGHVSLYWYRQALGQGPEFLTYFNYEAQQDKSGLPNDRFSAERPEGSISTLTIQRTEQRDSAMYRCASSLNPQGPTQYFGPGTRLLVL.

The J gene is TRBJ2-4, the V gene TRBV5-1, with 10 bases fitting TRBD1. The germline V gene encodes CDR1 SGHRS and CDR2 YFSETQ. J was trimmed by 3 bases and V by 2 bases; bases with no gene match: 14. The CDR3 spans 19 residues. The CDR3 nucleotides read TGCGCCAGCAGCTTTATCCCCGGGACAGGGGATAAAGGCAAAAACATTCAGTACTTC. Protein product: CASSFIPGTGDKGKNIQYF.

This clone came up a few times. CDR3 residues: CASSLQTRGTSISYEQYF. The CDR3 region has the DNA TGTGCCAGCAGCTTACAAACGCGGGGGACGTCAATTTCCTACGAGCAGTACTTC. V usage is TRBV11-2 and J usage is TRBJ2-7; 7 nucleotides align to TRBD2. Germline CDR1 SGHAT, CDR2 FQNNGV. The CDR3 runs to 18 residues. Losses at the gene ends were 2 bases for V and 1 base for J; bases not matched to a gene: 14.

The chain carries TRBV11-2 and TRBJ2-1; the match to TRBD2 covers 13 bases. Trimming cost V 4 bases and J 4 bases; bases outside gene matches: 4. The CDR3 runs to 16 residues. Per germline, CDR1 SGHAT and CDR2 FQNNGV. The chain's CDR3 is CASSSLAGGPYNEQFF. The CDR3 DNA reads TGTGCCAGCAGCTCACTAGCGGGGGGGCCATACAATGAGCAGTTCTTC.

The V and J genes are TRBV13 and TRBJ2-5, with D maybe TRBD2 (6 bases). Germline V gene data show CDR1 as PRHDT and CDR2 as FYEKMQ (reference sequence). CDR3 size: 13 residues. Trimming stripped 1 base from V and 5 bases from J, with 8 bases between. This chain's CDR3 is CASSLAEGETQYF. CDR3 DNA: TGTGCCAGCAGCTTAGCGGAGGGGGAGACCCAGTACTTC.

The gene calls are TRBV5-1 and TRBJ2-5, with D unclear. Germline lookup yields CDR1 SGHRS and CDR2 YFSETQ. The CDR3 has 14 residues. V lost 0 bases and J lost 1, with 7 bases in between. The CDR3 bases are TGCGCCAGCAGCTTGGTTGGAGCCCAAGAGACCCAGTACTTC. Amino acids: CASSLVGAQETQYF.

This chain links TRBV2 with TRBJ1-1; 11 bases agree with TRBD1. CDR3 length: 14 residues. In germline, CDR1 is SNHLY, CDR2 FYNNEI. The ends lost 6 bases at V and 5 bases at J; junction bases unmatched: 5. The CDR3 region has the DNA TGTGCCAGCAGGAACCGGGACAGGGGGACTGAAGCTTTCTTT. Its protein product is CASRNRDRGTEAFF.

The chain employs TRBV4-3 and TRBJ2-7; 11 bases map to TRBD2. The germline V gene encodes CDR1 LGHNA and CDR2 YSLEER. The CDR3 runs 15 residues. The V and J ends lost 4 bases and 7 bases, in that order; junction bases with no gene match: 9. The CDR3 loop reads CASSPLTSGAGEQYF. CDR3 sequence (DNA): TGCGCCAGCAGCCCTCTGACTAGCGGGGCTGGGGAGCAGTACTTC.

V is TRBV27 and J is TRBJ2-4, with 7 bases matching TRBD2. J was trimmed by 1 base and V by 6 bases; bases with no gene match: 9. Per germline, CDR1 MNHEY and CDR2 SMNVEV (reference sequence). This CDR3 has 16 amino acids. The CDR3 region is CASSPGGGWAKNIQYF. The CDR3 coding sequence is TGTGCCAGCAGCCCCGGCGGGGGTTGGGCCAAAAACATTCAGTACTTC.

V gene TRBV27 combines with J gene TRBJ1-1, with a possible D match to TRBD1 (5 bases). Germline V gives CDR1 MNHEY, CDR2 SMNVEV (reference sequence). CDR3 length: 13 amino acids. V dropped 3 bases and J dropped 4 bases, with 9 bases sitting between them. CDR3 sequence: CASSFGGVTEAFF. CDR3 DNA sequence: TGTGCCAGCAGTTTCGGGGGGGTCACTGAAGCTTTCTTT.

The chain is built from TRBV5-4 and TRBJ1-1; a weak D match, TRBD1 (5 bases). V was pared by 0 bases and J by 0 bases, with 12 bases between. CDR1 and CDR2 from the germline V gene are SGHNT and YYREEE (reference sequence). The CDR3 extends over 16 amino acids. CDR3 amino acids: CASSLGGRGMNTEAFF. CDR3 in DNA: TGTGCCAGCAGCTTGGGGGGTAGGGGAATGAACACTGAAGCTTTCTTT. The full variable domain, rest sourced from reference TRBV5-4 and TRBJ1-1, is ETGVTQSPTHLIKTRGQQVTLRCSSQSGHNTVSWYQQALGQGPQFIFQYYREEENGRGNFPPRFSGLQFPNYSSELNVNALELDDSALYLCASSLGGRGMNTEAFFGQGTRLTVV.

Concerning this clone: Germline and junction disagree at one end, which may indicate a read error. The J gene is TRBJ2-3, the V gene TRBV7-7, with TRBD2 matching over 7 bases. The germline V gene encodes CDR1 SSHAT and CDR2 FNYEAQ (reference sequence). The CDR3 sequence is 16 residues long. In nucleotides, the CDR3 is TGTGCTAGCAGCTCAACTAGCGACGGAGGCACAGATACGCAGTATTTT. Translating it yields CASSSTSDGGTDTQYF.

Comment on this clone: Distinct nucleotide sequences in the sample also encode this CDR3. The chain has TRBV5-4 and TRBJ2-3; 7 bases are shared with TRBD2. The CDR3 totals 15 residues. V gave up 2 bases and J gave up 0 bases; unmatched junction bases: 3. Germline CDR1 SGHNT, CDR2 YYREEE (reference sequence). The CDR3 sequence is CASSLPSGSTDTQYF. CDR3 nucleotide sequence: TGTGCCAGCAGCTTACCTAGCGGAAGCACAGATACGCAGTATTTT.

This rearrangement joins TRBV29-1 to TRBJ1-3; D unclear. The V gene lost 5 bases and the J gene lost 1 base, with 6 bases spanning the gap. Germline V gene data show CDR1 as SQVTM and CDR2 as ANQGSEA. CDR3 length equals 12 residues. In DNA form, the CDR3 reads TGCAGCGTTTGGAGTTCTGGAAACACCATATATTTT. It yields the protein CSVWSSGNTIYF.

The chain couples TRBV11-3 to TRBJ2-3, with 9 bases fitting TRBD2. Germline V gives CDR1 SGHNT, CDR2 YENEEA. The J segment lost 6 bases and the V segment lost 3 bases, leaving 13 bases of the junction unmatched. CDR3 length: 17 residues. CDR3 coding DNA: TGTGCCAGCAGCTTTGGAGGGGGCGGGAGGGCCCTCGATACGCAGTATTTT. As protein: CASSFGGGGRALDTQYF.

The rearrangement links TRBV4-3 to TRBJ2-1; D uncertain. Trimming shortened V by 2 bases and J by 3 bases, and 14 bases separated the two germline ends. The CDR3 covers 16 residues. Germline values: CDR1 LGHNA, CDR2 YSLEER. The CDR3 DNA is TGCGCCAGCAGCCAACGAGTAAGCGTCGGCTACAATGAGCAGTTCTTC. Translated: CASSQRVSVGYNEQFF.

The chain joins TRBV13 to TRBJ2-3, with 8 nucleotides matching TRBD2. Germline assignment: CDR1 PRHDT and CDR2 FYEKMQ (reference sequence). This CDR3 contains 15 residues. The V and J ends lost 1 base and 0 bases, in that order; junction bases with no gene match: 0. The CDR3 sequence: CASSLASGSTDTQYF. CDR3 in DNA: TGTGCCAGCAGCTTAGCTAGCGGGAGCACAGATACGCAGTATTTT.

The genes are TRBV4-1 and TRBJ2-4; 8 bases are shared with TRBD2. The CDR3 runs to 18 residues. Germline values: CDR1 MGHRA, CDR2 YSYEKL. With V trimmed by 1 base and J by 2 bases, 10 bases remained unmatched. The CDR3 bases are TGCGCCAGCAGCCAAGTGGATTCGGGGGGGCCATCCAAAAACATTCAGTACTTC. Translating gives CASSQVDSGGPSKNIQYF.

V usage is TRBV5-1 and J usage is TRBJ1-2; possibly TRBD1 for D (6 bases). Looked up from germline, CDR1 is SGHRS and CDR2 is YFSETQ. This CDR3 contains 15 residues. Trimming removed 4 bases at V and 3 bases at J, with 16 bases between. The CDR3, as DNA: TGCGCCAGCAGCCGCGGGGGCGCATTCGACTATGGCTACACCTTC. It codes for CASSRGGAFDYGYTF.

The chain is built from TRBV11-2 and TRBJ2-7, with TRBD2 as a possible D gene (5 bases). V lost 0 bases to trimming and J lost 3 bases, with 9 bases between them. There are 14 residues in the CDR3. Germline values: CDR1 SGHAT, CDR2 FQNNGV. Written as DNA, the CDR3 is TGTGCCAGCAGCTTAGACCGGGGTATCTACGAGCAGTACTTC. It yields the protein CASSLDRGIYEQYF. The entire variable domain, with the rest obtained from reference TRBV11-2 and TRBJ2-7, is as follows: EAGVAQSPRYKIIEKRQSVAFWCNPISGHATLYWYQQILGQGPKLLIQFQNNGVVDDSQLPKDRFSAERLKGVDSTLKIQPAKLEDSAVYLCASSLDRGIYEQYFGPGTRLTVT.

The rearrangement links TRBV9 to TRBJ1-1; D is ambiguous. The germline CDR1 and CDR2 sequences are SGDLS and YYNGEE. Between the trimmed V and J ends, which lost 1 base and 2 bases, there was a span of 9 bases. The CDR3 contains 14 residues. CDR3 sequence: CASSVTPGNTEAFF. The CDR3 DNA reads as TGTGCCAGCAGCGTAACCCCGGGAAACACTGAAGCTTTCTTT.

The rearrangement joins TRBV18 to TRBJ1-4; D is unresolved. The V and J ends lost 3 bases and 0 bases respectively, with 14 bases between them. This CDR3 comprises 17 residues. From germline, CDR1 is KGHSH and CDR2 LQKENI. The CDR3 here is CASSPFLPGATNEKLFF. As DNA, the CDR3 is TGTGCCAGCTCACCTTTTTTACCCGGGGCAACTAATGAAAAACTGTTTTTT.